This TCR beta chain was sequenced during a study of identical twins. The study's findings and limits: A cross-sectional statistical analysis, not follow-up of the same donors, supported the conclusions. Out-of-frame beta chain sequences displayed weaker excess sharing between twins.

The V and J ends lost 6 bases and 2 bases, in that order; junction bases with no gene match: 4. The CDR3 length is 15 residues. TCRdb analysed the 5' RACE reads with MiXCR anew, one entry per CDR3 protein. The repertoire holds 650,000 to 800,000 distinct CDR3 sequences, with 8.6% as singletons. Only healthy Caucasians were enrolled as donors. This clonotype was detected many times. Antigen: not known. These data were also reused for a study on yellow fever vaccine responses in identical twins.

Sequencing was performed on PBMCs. The clonotype was recovered from a woman aged 18-30 years in good health. The chain carries TRBV12-3 or TRBV12-4 and TRBJ2-1; 10 bases map to TRBD2. CDR3 sequence reads: CASSRSGGAYNEQFF. Here the CDR3 DNA reads TGTGCCAGCAGCCGAAGCGGGGGGGCCTACAATGAGCAGTTCTTC.